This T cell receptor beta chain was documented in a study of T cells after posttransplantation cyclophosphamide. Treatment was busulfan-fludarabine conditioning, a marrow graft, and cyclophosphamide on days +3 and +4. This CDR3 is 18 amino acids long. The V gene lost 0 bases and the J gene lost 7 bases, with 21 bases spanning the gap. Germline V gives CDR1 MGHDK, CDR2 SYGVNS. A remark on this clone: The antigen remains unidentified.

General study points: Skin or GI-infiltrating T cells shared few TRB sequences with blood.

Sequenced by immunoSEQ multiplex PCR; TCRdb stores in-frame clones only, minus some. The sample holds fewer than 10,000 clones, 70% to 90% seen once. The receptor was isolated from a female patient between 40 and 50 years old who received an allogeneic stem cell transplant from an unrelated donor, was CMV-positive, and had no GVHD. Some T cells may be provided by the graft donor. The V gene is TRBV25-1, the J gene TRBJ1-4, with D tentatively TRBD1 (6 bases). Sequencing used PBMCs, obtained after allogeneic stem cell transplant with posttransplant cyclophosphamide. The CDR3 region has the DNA TGTGCCAGCAGTGAATATGGTTGGACAGAGGGCGTACCTGAAAAACTGTTTTTT. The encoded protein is CASSEYGWTEGVPEKLFF. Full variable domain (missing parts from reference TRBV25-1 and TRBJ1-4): EADIYQTPRYLVIGTGKKITLECSQTMGHDKMYWYQQDPGMELHLIHYSYGVNSTEKGDLSSESTVSRIRTEHFPLTLESARPSHTSQYLCASSEYGWTEGVPEKLFFGSGTQLSVL.